The rows below give T cell receptor beta chains drawn from one sample of a study of blood T cells in healthy people across ages. TCRdb re-called the 5' RACE reads through MiXCR, storing one row per CDR3 protein. The top ten hold roughly 23% of the sample, which has 1.5 million to 2 million distinct CDR3 sequences, approximately 40% seen once. The sample taken for sequencing was blood. Every receptor here comes from a human donor in good health. CDR3s include the opening cysteine and the closing phenylalanine or tryptophan.

CDR3aa	v_gene
CSGTSGGAPAYNEQFF	TRBV29-1
CASSLAGPRQGYEQYF	TRBV7-6
CASTRDQETQYF	TRBV2
CASSQAVPAHSGYGYTF	TRBV4-2
CASSPLLNKRNSEKLFF	TRBV4-1
CSGGTGTGKYEQYF	TRBV20-1
CASSLESRGALQYF	TRBV7-9
CASSLKADEEKLFF	TRBV5-6
CASSQGVIGYEQYF	TRBV4-2
CSAKRGASTETQYF	TRBV20-1
CSVDSPYEEKLLF	TRBV29-1
CASRRGQQYEQYF	TRBV12-3/TRBV12-4
CASSPRPRGFSYNEQFF	TRBV7-3
CASSLDGALGLYGYTF	TRBV28
CSAFREGGGEQFF	TRBV20-1
CASSLSQGTNNEQFF	TRBV7-6
CASSPAGGLMDTQYF	TRBV7-9
CASSENLGGISYNEQFF	TRBV12-3/TRBV12-4
CASSPSGLADGWGNEQFF	TRBV6-1
CASSPTGMSGEKLFF	TRBV5-6
CASSPRPAAGGTDTQYF	TRBV13
CASSQDQLYEQYF	TRBV4-3
CACSLGRIGGGQPQHF	TRBV12-3/TRBV12-4
CASSLAVTTETQYF	TRBV7-9
CSARSLVDEQFF	TRBV20-1
CASSSDGTGGLYGYTF	TRBV7-2
CASSPAGASGYTF	TRBV7-8
CANSLSILGAYNEQFF	TRBV7-6
CASSQAGGQDTQYF	TRBV4-3
CASSLIRGRSGYTF	TRBV7-9
CASSRDRGAGYTF	TRBV6-4
CASSLFSRGVRGPNTEAFF	TRBV11-2
CATSDLNRGQLERFF	TRBV24-1
CASSQLSYGYTF	TRBV7-9
CASSAPGTGEEKQYF	TRBV25-1
CASSPRTGEIKYGYTF	TRBV7-8
CATSSDDRASFLIAKNIQYF	TRBV15
CSARDGRAGGPNTQYF	TRBV20-1
CSVGGFREQFF	TRBV29-1
CASSPPRTAVSGANVLTF	TRBV18
CASSRTATVNEKLFF	TRBV4-2
CASGLVLGRVNTEAFF	TRBV12-5
CASSPTGVLETQYF	TRBV3-1